What follows are 21 T cell receptor beta chains derived from one specimen sequenced in a study of PD-1 blockade in classical Hodgkin lymphoma. Time point here: newly diagnosed, previously untreated cHL patient sample. Magnetic negative selection was used to purify CD4+ T cells from thawed PBMCs. Clones were read by immunoSEQ multiplex PCR, and TCRdb kept only the in-frame ones, dropping some. The sample lists 25,000 to 30,000 clones; approximately 88% were seen once. The sequenced sample consisted of CD4+ T cells from blood. The receptors here all came from a human donor with classical Hodgkin lymphoma.

This clone has only a few counts. This rearrangement joins TRBV28 to TRBJ2-1; D perhaps matches TRBD1 (6 bases). Per the germline V gene, CDR1 is MDHEN and CDR2 is SYDVKM. This CDR3 has 12 amino acids. V dropped 6 bases and J dropped 10 bases, with 13 bases sitting between them. The CDR3 coding sequence is TGTGCCAGCAGGACCTACAGGGACGAGCAGTTCTTC. Translation gives CASRTYRDEQFF.

The chain combines TRBV29-1 with TRBJ2-1, with D possibly being TRBD1 or TRBD2 (5 bases each). The CDR3 is 12 residues long. Per germline, CDR1 SQVTM and CDR2 ANQGSEA. Trimming left V 4 bases short and J 10 bases short, with 14 bases between. The CDR3 DNA sequence: TGCAGCGTTGGCCGGGACGGACCGGAGCAGTTCTTC. Protein product: CSVGRDGPEQFF.

This clone was seen just once. The chain links TRBV7-2 to TRBJ2-5, with TRBD2 matching 9 bases. Germline CDR1 and CDR2: SGHTA and FQGNSA. The CDR3 loop spans 15 amino acids. V dropped 1 base and J dropped 3; count of bases not matched to a gene: 3. CDR3 protein: CASSLVLAGEETQYF. In nucleotides, the CDR3 is TGTGCCAGCAGCTTAGTATTAGCGGGGGAAGAGACCCAGTACTTC.

In this sample, this clone turned up once. J is TRBJ2-7 and V is TRBV6-5; D gene ambiguous. The V end was cut by 2 bases, the J end by 2 bases, with 7 bases between. Germline CDR1 reads MNHEY; CDR2 reads SVGAGI. This CDR3 has 13 amino acids. Here the CDR3 reads CASSYDDAYEQYF. The DNA of the CDR3 is TGTGCCAGCAGTTACGATGACGCCTACGAGCAGTACTTC.

The V and J genes are TRBV28 and TRBJ2-3; D is ambiguous. Germline V CDR1 and CDR2: MDHEN, SYDVKM. This CDR3 comprises 14 residues. The V gene lost 5 bases and the J gene lost 7 bases, with 16 bases spanning the gap. CDR3 sequence reads: CASSNPGGAYTQYF. Here the CDR3 DNA reads TGTGCCAGCAGTAACCCAGGTGGCGCATATACGCAGTATTTT.

This sequence joins TRBV5-6 and TRBJ1-5; 8 bases are shared with TRBD1. Trimming cost V 4 bases and J 1 base; bases outside gene matches: 7. The CDR3 sequence is 16 residues long. CDR1 is SGHDT, CDR2 YYEEEE, per germline. CDR3 in amino acids: CASSQGTGRSNQPQHF. CDR3 nucleotide sequence: TGTGCCAGCAGCCAAGGGACAGGAAGAAGCAATCAGCCCCAGCATTTT.

The chain has TRBV5-1 and TRBJ2-5; 10 bases map to TRBD2. This CDR3 has 15 amino acids. Germline values: CDR1 SGHRS, CDR2 YFSETQ. With 4 bases clipped from V and 0 bases from J, the junction kept 3 bases outside the gene matches. Here the CDR3 reads CASSNGLADQETQYF. The CDR3 bases are TGCGCCAGCAGCAACGGACTAGCGGACCAAGAGACCCAGTACTTC. Combining the CDR3 with reference TRBV5-1 and TRBJ2-5 gives the whole variable domain KAGVTQTPRYLIKTRGQQVTLSCSPISGHRSVSWYQQTPGQGLQFLFEYFSETQRNKGNFPGRFSGRQFSNSRSEMNVSTLELGDSALYLCASSNGLADQETQYFGPGTRLLVL.

The chain uses TRBV7-2 and TRBJ2-1; 11 bases are shared with TRBD2. The V and J ends lost 5 bases and 3 bases, in that order; junction bases with no gene match: 9. The CDR3 totals 17 residues. Germline V gene lookup returns CDR1 SGHTA and CDR2 FQGNSA. The CDR3 reads CASSRTFGTSGYNEQFF. The CDR3 nucleotides are TGTGCCAGCAGCCGCACCTTCGGGACTAGCGGCTACAATGAGCAGTTCTTC.

This sequence joins TRBV19 and TRBJ2-4; D is perhaps TRBD1 (5 bases). With 3 bases removed from V and 2 bases from J, the gap between germline ends came to 11 bases. Per germline, CDR1 LNHDA and CDR2 SQIVND (reference sequence). There are 15 residues in the CDR3. CDR3 nucleotides: TGTGCCAGTAGTATGTTAGGGGCAACCAAAAACATTCAGTACTTC. Translating gives CASSMLGATKNIQYF.

V and J are TRBV6-5 and TRBJ2-7, with 8 nucleotides matching TRBD2. The CDR3 spans 15 residues. The junction had 7 bases not matched to a gene; V was cut back by 6 bases and J by 0 bases. Germline lookup yields CDR1 MNHEY and CDR2 SVGAGI. In DNA form, the CDR3 reads TGTGCCAGCAGGATCCCCCGGGGGGGCTCCTACGAGCAGTACTTC. Translation: CASRIPRGGSYEQYF.

DNA for the CDR3: TGTGCCAGCAGCTTGCGGGCTAGCGGGAGAGGGGCAGATACGCAGTATTTT. Its protein is CASSLRASGRGADTQYF. This sequence joins TRBV5-6 and TRBJ2-3; 10 bases map to TRBD2. Per the germline V gene, CDR1 is SGHDT and CDR2 is YYEEEE. This CDR3 spans 17 amino acids. Unmatched junction bases numbered 9, after V lost 1 base and J lost 4 bases.

The chain joins TRBV5-4 to TRBJ1-4; 7 bases map to TRBD1. The CDR3 extends over 14 amino acids. With V trimmed by 6 bases and J by 2 bases, 4 bases remained unmatched. CDR1 and CDR2 (germline): SGHNT, YYREEE (reference sequence). The CDR3 DNA reads TGTGCCAGCACCATACAGGGGACTAATGAAAAACTGTTTTTT. Its protein is CASTIQGTNEKLFF. The full variable domain, completed using reference TRBV5-4 and TRBJ1-4, is ETGVTQSPTHLIKTRGQQVTLRCSSQSGHNTVSWYQQALGQGPQFIFQYYREEENGRGNFPPRFSGLQFPNYSSELNVNALELDDSALYLCASTIQGTNEKLFFGSGTQLSVL.

The chain carries TRBV18 and TRBJ1-1; 9 positions match TRBD1. CDR1 and CDR2 (germline): KGHSH, LQKENI. The CDR3 runs to 16 residues. With V trimmed by 3 bases and J by 2 bases, 7 bases remained unmatched. The CDR3 nucleotides are TGTGCCAGCTCACCTACCCGACAGGGGGTAAACACTGAAGCTTTCTTT. Its protein product is CASSPTRQGVNTEAFF. The full variable domain, its missing parts supplied by reference TRBV18 and TRBJ1-1, is NAGVMQNPRHLVRRRGQEARLRCSPMKGHSHVYWYRQLPEEGLKFMVYLQKENIIDESGMPKERFSAEFPKEGPSILRIQQVVRGDSAAYFCASSPTRQGVNTEAFFGQGTRLTVV.

The chain is built from TRBV10-3 and TRBJ2-7; 7 positions match TRBD2. The V segment lost 6 bases and the J segment 3 bases; nucleotides outside the gene matches: 5. This CDR3 contains 13 residues. Looked up from germline, CDR1 is ENHRY and CDR2 is SYGVKD. The CDR3 DNA follows: TGTGCCATCAGCCCATCGGGGGGCTACGAGCAGTACTTC. Its translation is CAISPSGGYEQYF.

The chain has TRBV11-3 and TRBJ2-7; no definite D call. The CDR3 totals 15 residues. V was clipped by 0 bases and J by 0 bases, with 9 bases between them. CDR1 and CDR2 from the germline V gene are SGHNT and YENEEA. The CDR3 reads CASSLDSTFSYEQYF. In nucleotides, the CDR3 is TGTGCCAGCAGCTTAGATTCCACTTTCTCCTACGAGCAGTACTTC.

V and J are TRBV13 and TRBJ2-7; 8 bases are shared with TRBD1. Germline assignment: CDR1 PRHDT and CDR2 FYEKMQ (reference sequence). This CDR3 is 15 amino acids long. V was pared by 5 bases and J by 3 bases, with 9 bases of the junction left unmatched. CDR3 DNA: TGTGCCAGCAGCCATTCGGACAGGGCAGGCTACGAGCAGTACTTC. This translates into CASSHSDRAGYEQYF.

In regard to this clone: Other DNA sequences in this sample translate to the same CDR3. The chain employs TRBV5-1 and TRBJ1-4, with D tentatively TRBD1 (5 bases). The CDR3 covers 15 residues. V lost 0 bases to trimming and J lost 8 bases, with 14 bases between them. Germline loops: CDR1 SGHRS, CDR2 YFSETQ. This CDR3 reads CASSLGGQGDEKLFF. The CDR3 DNA reads as TGCGCCAGCAGCTTGGGAGGCCAGGGTGACGAAAAACTGTTTTTT.

Regarding this clone: This same CDR3 is encoded by further DNA sequences in the sample. This chain uses TRBV28 with TRBJ1-2, with unresolved D. With 2 bases removed from V and 4 bases from J, the gap between germline ends came to 5 bases. From germline, CDR1 is MDHEN and CDR2 SYDVKM. The CDR3 covers 12 residues. CDR3 protein: CASSLGFYGYTF. The DNA of the CDR3 is TGTGCCAGCAGTTTAGGGTTCTATGGCTACACCTTC.

The chain employs TRBV5-1 and TRBJ2-7, with 15 positions matching TRBD2. With 0 bases clipped from V and 1 base from J, the junction kept 2 bases outside the gene matches. The CDR3 extends over 17 amino acids. Germline loops: CDR1 SGHRS, CDR2 YFSETQ. The CDR3 DNA reads TGCGCCAGCAGCTTGGGGGGACTAGCGGGAGGTTCCTACGAGCAGTACTTC. This translates into CASSLGGLAGGSYEQYF.

The chain uses TRBV30 and TRBJ2-3; 8 positions agree with TRBD2. CDR1 is GTSNPN, CDR2 SVGIG, per germline (reference sequence). V lost 3 bases, J lost 1 base, and 0 bases stayed unmatched. This CDR3 has 13 amino acids. The CDR3 bases are TGTGCCTGGAGGACTAGCGGCACAGATACGCAGTATTTT. Translating gives CAWRTSGTDTQYF.

The chain combines TRBV5-1 with TRBJ2-7, with D possibly being TRBD1 or TRBD2 (9 bases each). The CDR3 consists of 18 residues. Trimming shortened V by 3 bases and J by 1 base, and 23 bases separated the two germline ends. Germline CDR1 is SGHRS and CDR2 is YFSETQ. The CDR3 bases are TGCGCCAGCAGCTATCTAACCCTAGCGGGACAGGGTTCCTACGAGCAGTACTTC. It specifies CASSYLTLAGQGSYEQYF.